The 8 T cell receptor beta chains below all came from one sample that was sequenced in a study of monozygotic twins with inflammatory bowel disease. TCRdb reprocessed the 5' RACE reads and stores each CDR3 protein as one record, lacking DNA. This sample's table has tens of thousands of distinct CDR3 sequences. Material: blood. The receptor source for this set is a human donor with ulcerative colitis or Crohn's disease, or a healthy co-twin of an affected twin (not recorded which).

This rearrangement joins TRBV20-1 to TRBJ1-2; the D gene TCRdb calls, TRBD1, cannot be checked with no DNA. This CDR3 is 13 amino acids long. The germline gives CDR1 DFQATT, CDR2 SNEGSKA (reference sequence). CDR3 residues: CSASGSTGDGYTF.

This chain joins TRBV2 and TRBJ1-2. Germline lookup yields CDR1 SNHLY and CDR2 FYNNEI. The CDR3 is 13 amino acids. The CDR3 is CASTLGSLYGYTF.

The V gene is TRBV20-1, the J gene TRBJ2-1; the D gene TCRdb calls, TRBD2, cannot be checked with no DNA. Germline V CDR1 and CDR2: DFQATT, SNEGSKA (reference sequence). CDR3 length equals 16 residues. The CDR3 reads CSARDDGGGVPNEQFF.

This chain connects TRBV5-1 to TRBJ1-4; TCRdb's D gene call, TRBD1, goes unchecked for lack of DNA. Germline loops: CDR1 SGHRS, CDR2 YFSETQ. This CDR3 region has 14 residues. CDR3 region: CASSSSWGNEKLFF.

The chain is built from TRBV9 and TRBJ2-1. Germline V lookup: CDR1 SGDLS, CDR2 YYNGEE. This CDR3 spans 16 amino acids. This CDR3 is CASSVELESSYNEQFF.

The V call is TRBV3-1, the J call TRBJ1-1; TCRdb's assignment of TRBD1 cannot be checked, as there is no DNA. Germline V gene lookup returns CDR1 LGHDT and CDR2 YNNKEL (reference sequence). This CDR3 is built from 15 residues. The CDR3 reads CASSQGGAGNTEAFF. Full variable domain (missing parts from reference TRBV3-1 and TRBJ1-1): DTAVSQTPKYLVTQMGNDKSIKCEQNLGHDTMYWYKQDSKKFLKIMFSYNNKELIINETVPNRFSPKSPDKAHLNLHINSLELGDSAVYFCASSQGGAGNTEAFFGQGTRLTVV.

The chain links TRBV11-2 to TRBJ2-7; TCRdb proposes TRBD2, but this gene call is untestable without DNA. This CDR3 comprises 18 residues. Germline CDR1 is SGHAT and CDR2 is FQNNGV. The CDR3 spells CASSFRSLAGGTPYEQYF.

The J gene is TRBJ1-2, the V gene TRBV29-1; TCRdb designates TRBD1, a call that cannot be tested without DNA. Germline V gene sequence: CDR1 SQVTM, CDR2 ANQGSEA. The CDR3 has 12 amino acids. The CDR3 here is CSGKTGNYGYTF.